This is a list of T cell receptor beta chains from one sample in a study of T cells after yellow fever vaccination. TCRdb processed the 5' RACE reads anew with MiXCR; each CDR3 protein has one entry. The sample has 450,000 to 550,000 distinct CDR3 sequences, roughly a fifth seen once; the top ten hold approximately 15%. Source: PBMCs, taken around 3 weeks after the first yellow fever vaccination. The receptors were gathered from a man in his late teens or twenties who received the YFV17D yellow fever vaccine. Each CDR3 is given with its conserved first and last residue. D genes are given only for firm matches. A clone size is listed for some rows: how often the clone was seen (once, few, many), or a class if it is expanded.

>TRBD2|TRBV5-1|-|TRBJ2-3
TGCGCCAGCAGCTCTACTCTAGCGGGGGGCCTTGATACGCAGTATTTT
CASSSTLAGGLDTQYF
>-|TRBV29-1|-|TRBJ1-1
TGCAGCGTTGGTAACAGGGCGAGGACTGAAGCTTTCTTT
CSVGNRARTEAFF
>TRBD1|TRBV6-1|-|TRBJ1-5
TGTGCCAGCGGGGGACAGGCTACAGGCCAGCCCCAGCATTTT
CASGGQATGQPQHF
>-|TRBV18|few|TRBJ1-4
TGTGCCAGCTCACCACCGGGGCCTCCTAATGAAAAACTGTTTTTT
CASSPPGPPNEKLFF
>-|TRBV18|-|TRBJ1-4
TGTGCCAGCTCACCACTCGACAGTAATGAAAAACTGTTTTTT
CASSPLDSNEKLFF
>-|TRBV18|few|TRBJ2-1
TGTGCCAGCTCACCCCCGAGGGGGGTAGACAATGAGCAGTTCTTC
CASSPPRGVDNEQFF
>-|TRBV5-1|-|TRBJ1-1
TGCGCCAGCAGCTTGGGGCCGGTTGTTCGGACTGAAGCTTTCTTT
CASSLGPVVRTEAFF
>-|TRBV12-5|few|TRBJ1-2
TGTGCTAGTGGCCTTGAAAACGGGGGCTACACCTTC
CASGLENGGYTF
>-|TRBV7-9|few|TRBJ2-5
TGTGCCAGCAGCTTTGACCTTCTTACGGAGACCCAGTACTTC
CASSFDLLTETQYF
>-|TRBV7-9|many|TRBJ2-5
TGTGCCAGCAGCCCCAGGACATTTGTGGAAGAGACCCAGTACTTC
CASSPRTFVEETQYF